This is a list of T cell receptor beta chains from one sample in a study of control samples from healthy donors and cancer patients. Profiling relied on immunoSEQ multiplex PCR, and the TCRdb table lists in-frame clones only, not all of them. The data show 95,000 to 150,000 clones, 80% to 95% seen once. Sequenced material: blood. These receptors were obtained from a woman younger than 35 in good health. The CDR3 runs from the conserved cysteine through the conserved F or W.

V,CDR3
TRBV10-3,CAISDLAGQWLTEAFF
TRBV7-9,CASSLFTVNTEAFF
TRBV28,CASSPPRYEQYF
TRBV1,CTSSQRTSGGQLGYEQYF
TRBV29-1,CSPPPDTDLGGYTF
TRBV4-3,CASSQGGDNSPLHF
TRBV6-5,CASSFSGRQETQYF
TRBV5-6,CASSSGPYEEKLFF
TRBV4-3,CASSQSLNYGYTF
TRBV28,CASRRLDHYGYTF
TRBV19,CASSNQGGPYEQYF
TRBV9,CASSVVGGGLSTDTQYF
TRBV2,CASRYTLEFNEKLFF
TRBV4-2,CASSQGGRADTQYF
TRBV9,CASSTRDRGGGRQETQYF
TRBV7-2,CASSLGVASTLHF
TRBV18,CASSPRGYEQYF
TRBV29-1,CSVKREGWDGYTF
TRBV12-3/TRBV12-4,CASSKRTNEKLFF
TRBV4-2,CASSQEGDRGFQPQHF
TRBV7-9,CASSLGSGGRNEQFF
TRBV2,CASSAPRGANVLTF
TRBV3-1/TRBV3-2,CASSQEGTIYNTEAFF
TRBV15,CATSTPRSVPYEQYF
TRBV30,CAWTFDRPSSGANVLTF
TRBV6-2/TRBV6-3,CASSQGLETQYF
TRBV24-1,CATSVGGLSQTAEQFF
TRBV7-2,CASRRQGSSQETQYF
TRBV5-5,CASSSMTSASTDTQYF
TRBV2,CASSEPRTVWGEQYF
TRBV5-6,CAGLKRGGQDTQYF
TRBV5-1,CASSLQGGSDTQYF